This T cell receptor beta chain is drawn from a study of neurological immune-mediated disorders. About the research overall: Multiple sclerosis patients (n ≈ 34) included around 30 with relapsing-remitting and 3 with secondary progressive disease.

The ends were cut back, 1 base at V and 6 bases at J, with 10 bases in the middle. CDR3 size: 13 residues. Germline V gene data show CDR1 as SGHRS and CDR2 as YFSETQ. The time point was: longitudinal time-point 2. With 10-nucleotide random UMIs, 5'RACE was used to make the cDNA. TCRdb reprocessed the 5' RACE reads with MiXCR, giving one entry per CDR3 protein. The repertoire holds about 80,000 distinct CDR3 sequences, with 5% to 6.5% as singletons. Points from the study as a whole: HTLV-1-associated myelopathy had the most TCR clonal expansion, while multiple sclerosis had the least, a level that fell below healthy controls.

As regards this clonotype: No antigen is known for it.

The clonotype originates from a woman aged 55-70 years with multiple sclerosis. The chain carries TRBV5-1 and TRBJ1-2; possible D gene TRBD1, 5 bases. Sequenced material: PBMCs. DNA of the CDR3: TGCGCCAGCAGCTTGCAGGCGGGGGATGGCTACACCTTC. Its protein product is CASSLQAGDGYTF.